This is a list of T cell receptor beta chains from one sample in a study of beta chain features in type 1 diabetes. TCRdb's table, derived via immunoSEQ multiplex PCR, lists solely in-frame clones and lacks some. This sample has hundreds of thousands of clones, with 13% found just once. The sample taken for sequencing was naive CD4+ T cells from blood. The receptors were gathered from a young man with type 1 diabetes. Both conserved end residues are part of each CDR3.

cdr3_aa: CASSKQGILSYEQYF; j_call: TRBJ2-7; v_call: TRBV10-2
cdr3_aa: CASSRDRGQDQPQHF; j_call: TRBJ1-5; v_call: TRBV9
cdr3_aa: CASSLVRGLATDTQYF; j_call: TRBJ2-3; v_call: TRBV7-2
cdr3_aa: CASSSRQWGNTIYF; j_call: TRBJ1-3; v_call: TRBV18
cdr3_aa: CASRGANEVRQYF; j_call: TRBJ2-7; v_call: TRBV27
cdr3_aa: CASSFRMVAGWSTDTQYF; j_call: TRBJ2-3; v_call: TRBV27
cdr3_aa: CSVIARSANTGELFF; j_call: TRBJ2-2; v_call: TRBV29-1
cdr3_aa: CASSFNGNTEAFF; j_call: TRBJ1-1; v_call: TRBV18
cdr3_aa: CASSSARLRGGRETQYF; j_call: TRBJ2-5; v_call: TRBV7-8
cdr3_aa: CSAPGASNTEAFF; j_call: TRBJ1-1; v_call: TRBV29-1
cdr3_aa: CASSRGTMNTEAFF; j_call: TRBJ1-1; v_call: TRBV5-1
cdr3_aa: CAWGPGGNQPQHF; j_call: TRBJ1-5; v_call: TRBV30
cdr3_aa: CASSLRVSGTEAFF; j_call: TRBJ1-1; v_call: TRBV5-1
cdr3_aa: CASSPSPGGRTEAFF; j_call: TRBJ1-1; v_call: TRBV6-5
cdr3_aa: CASSYHNEQFF; j_call: TRBJ2-1; v_call: TRBV5-1
cdr3_aa: CAWSSGVGHEPQHF; j_call: TRBJ1-5; v_call: TRBV30
cdr3_aa: CASRPTGSSYNEQFF; j_call: TRBJ2-1; v_call: TRBV9
cdr3_aa: CASSQGRVETQYF; j_call: TRBJ2-5; v_call: TRBV28
cdr3_aa: CASSDRTSGGAEQFF; j_call: TRBJ2-1; v_call: TRBV7-2
cdr3_aa: CASSMTWPMGYTF; j_call: TRBJ1-2; v_call: TRBV27
cdr3_aa: CASSLGGQGASGYTF; j_call: TRBJ1-2; v_call: TRBV28
cdr3_aa: CASSMATGSPGNTIYF; j_call: TRBJ1-3; v_call: TRBV19
cdr3_aa: CASSLAVLGQPYGYTF; j_call: TRBJ1-2; v_call: TRBV7-2
cdr3_aa: CAPSQDYEQYF; j_call: TRBJ2-7; v_call: TRBV6-4
cdr3_aa: CACPGHNTGELFF; j_call: TRBJ2-2; v_call: TRBV30
cdr3_aa: CATRLHGTEAYNEQFF; j_call: TRBJ2-1; v_call: TRBV15
cdr3_aa: CASSSPSSATEAFF; j_call: TRBJ1-1; v_call: TRBV6-5
cdr3_aa: CAWSVLGRSNQPQHF; j_call: TRBJ1-5; v_call: TRBV30
cdr3_aa: CASKGQESGELFF; j_call: TRBJ2-2; v_call: TRBV30
cdr3_aa: CAWSSQVPEAFF; j_call: TRBJ1-1; v_call: TRBV30
cdr3_aa: CSVDRRLNTEAFF; j_call: TRBJ1-1; v_call: TRBV29-1
cdr3_aa: CSVEDGANTEAFF; j_call: TRBJ1-1; v_call: TRBV29-1
cdr3_aa: CASSRTETTGELFF; j_call: TRBJ2-2; v_call: TRBV19
cdr3_aa: CASSQRSGTESLAKNIQYF; j_call: TRBJ2-4; v_call: TRBV23-1
cdr3_aa: CASRAGGPLDTQYF; j_call: TRBJ2-3; v_call: TRBV2
cdr3_aa: CASSLVGQDRGYTF; j_call: TRBJ1-2; v_call: TRBV7-2
cdr3_aa: CASSEGGGSQPQHF; j_call: TRBJ1-5; v_call: TRBV2
cdr3_aa: CAISLGQGDTDTQYF; j_call: TRBJ2-3; v_call: TRBV6-1
cdr3_aa: CAWSGSSGANVLTF; j_call: TRBJ2-6; v_call: TRBV30
cdr3_aa: CAISAEGTEAFF; j_call: TRBJ1-1; v_call: TRBV10-3
cdr3_aa: CASSLDRVGDTQYF; j_call: TRBJ2-3; v_call: TRBV7-9